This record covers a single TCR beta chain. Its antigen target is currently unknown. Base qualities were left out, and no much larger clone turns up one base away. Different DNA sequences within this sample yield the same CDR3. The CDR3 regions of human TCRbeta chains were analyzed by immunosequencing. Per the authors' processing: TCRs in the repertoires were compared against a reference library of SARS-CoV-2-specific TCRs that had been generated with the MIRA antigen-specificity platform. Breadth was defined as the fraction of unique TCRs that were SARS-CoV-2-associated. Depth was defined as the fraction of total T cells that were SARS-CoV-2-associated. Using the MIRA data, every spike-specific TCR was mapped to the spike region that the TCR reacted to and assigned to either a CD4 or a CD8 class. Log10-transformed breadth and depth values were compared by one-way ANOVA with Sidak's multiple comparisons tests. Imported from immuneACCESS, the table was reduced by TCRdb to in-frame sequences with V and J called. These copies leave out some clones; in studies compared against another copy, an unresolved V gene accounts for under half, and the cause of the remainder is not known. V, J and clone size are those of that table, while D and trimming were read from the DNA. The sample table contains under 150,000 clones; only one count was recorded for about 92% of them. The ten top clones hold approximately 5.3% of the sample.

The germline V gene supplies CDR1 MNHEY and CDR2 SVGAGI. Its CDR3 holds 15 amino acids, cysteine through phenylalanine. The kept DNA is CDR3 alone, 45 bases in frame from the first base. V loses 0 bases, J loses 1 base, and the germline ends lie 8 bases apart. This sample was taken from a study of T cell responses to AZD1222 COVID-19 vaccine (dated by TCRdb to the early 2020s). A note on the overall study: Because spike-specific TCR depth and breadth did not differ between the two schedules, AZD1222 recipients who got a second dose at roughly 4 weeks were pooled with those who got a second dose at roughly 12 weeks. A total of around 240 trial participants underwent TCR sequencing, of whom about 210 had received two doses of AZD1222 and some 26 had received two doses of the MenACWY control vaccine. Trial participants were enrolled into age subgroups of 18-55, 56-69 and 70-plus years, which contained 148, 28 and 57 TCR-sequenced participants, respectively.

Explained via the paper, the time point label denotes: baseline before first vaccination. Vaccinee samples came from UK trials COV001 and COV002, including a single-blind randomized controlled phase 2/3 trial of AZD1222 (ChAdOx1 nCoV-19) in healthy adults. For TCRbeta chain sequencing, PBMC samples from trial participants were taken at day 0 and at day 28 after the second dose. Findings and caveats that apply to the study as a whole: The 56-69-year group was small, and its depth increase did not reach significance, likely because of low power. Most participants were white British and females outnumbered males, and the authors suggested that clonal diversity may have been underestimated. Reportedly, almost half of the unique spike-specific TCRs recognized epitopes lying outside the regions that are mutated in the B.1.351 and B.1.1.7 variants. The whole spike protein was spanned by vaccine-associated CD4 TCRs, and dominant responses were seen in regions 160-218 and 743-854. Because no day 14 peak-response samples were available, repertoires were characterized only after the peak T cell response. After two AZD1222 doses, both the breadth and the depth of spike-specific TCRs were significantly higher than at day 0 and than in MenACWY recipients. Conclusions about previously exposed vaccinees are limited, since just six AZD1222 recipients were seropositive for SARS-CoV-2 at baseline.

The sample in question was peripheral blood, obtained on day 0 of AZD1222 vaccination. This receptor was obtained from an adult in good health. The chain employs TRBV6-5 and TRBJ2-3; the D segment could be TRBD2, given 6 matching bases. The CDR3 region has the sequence CASSYSGGGTDTQYF. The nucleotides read TGTGCCAGCAGTTACTCGGGGGGAGGCACAGATACGCAGTATTTT.